The next 22 T cell receptor beta chains were all read from a single sample in a study of human T cells and chemical hapten exposure. TCRdb recomputed calls from the RACE reads with MiXCR, one row per CDR3 protein. The data contain over 75,000 distinct CDR3 sequences, around 7% of them singletons. As to time point: patch test 1, 2 weeks after DPC sensitization. Treatment in this sample: therapeutic diphenylcyclopropenone sensitization with weekly scalp DPC. Specimen: whole blood, collected in connection with sensitization to the hapten diphenylcyclopropenone (DPC). The receptors were gathered from a woman in her thirties with alopecia areata. Some clones in this sample may be carry-over from other donors' samples.

This chain joins TRBV4-2 and TRBJ1-3, with 9 bases identical to TRBD1. This CDR3 region has 16 residues. J lost 2 bases, V lost 0 bases, and 2 bases had no gene match. Germline loops: CDR1 LGHNA, CDR2 YNFKEQ. In nucleotides, the CDR3 is TGTGCCAGCAGCCAAGATCGGACAGGGGCTGGAAACACCATATATTTT. Its protein product is CASSQDRTGAGNTIYF.

This clonotype was counted between two and nine times. The V gene is TRBV12-3 or TRBV12-4, the J gene TRBJ2-7; tentatively, D is TRBD1 (6 bases). This CDR3 has 14 amino acids. V was shortened by 2 bases and J by 5 bases, with 13 bases between the two germline ends. Written as DNA, the CDR3 is TGTGCCAGCAGTTTATCTTTAAGGGGGAACGAGCAGTACTTC. Protein product: CASSLSLRGNEQYF.

This clonotype was found a few times. This chain connects TRBV30 to TRBJ1-5; weak D call: TRBD1 (5 bases). V lost 1 base, J lost 3 bases, and 10 bases lay in between. The CDR3 has 14 residues. Germline V lookup: CDR1 GTSNPN, CDR2 SVGIG (reference sequence). The CDR3 DNA is TGTGCCTGGAGTGAGGACACCTTCAATCAGCCCCAGCATTTT. Protein sequence: CAWSEDTFNQPQHF.

The chain carries TRBV11-2 and TRBJ1-1, with D perhaps TRBD1 (5 bases). Germline CDR1 and CDR2: SGHAT and FQNNGV. The V end was cut by 1 base, the J end by 4 bases, with 13 bases between. This CDR3 contains 15 residues. The CDR3 spells CASSLGPGLSTEAFF. The CDR3 DNA follows: TGTGCCAGCAGCTTAGGCCCAGGGCTCAGCACTGAAGCTTTCTTT.

This clonotype came up a few times. The CDR3, as DNA: TGCAGCGTTAGGACAGGGGCAAACACTGAAGCTTTCTTT. Protein sequence: CSVRTGANTEAFF. The chain joins TRBV29-1 to TRBJ1-1, with 9 bases matching TRBD1. The CDR3 has 13 residues. Germline CDR1 and CDR2: SQVTM and ANQGSEA. Trimming took 5 bases from V and 2 from J; bases not matched to a gene: 3.

This clonotype was counted ten times or more. V usage is TRBV14 and J usage is TRBJ1-1; no definite D call. V was pared by 2 bases and J by 8 bases, with 9 bases between. CDR3 length equals 12 residues. Germline V gene lookup returns CDR1 SGHDN and CDR2 FVKESK. The CDR3 DNA follows: TGTGCCAGCAGCCAAACTTCGGAGGAAGCTTTCTTT. This translates into CASSQTSEEAFF.

The rearrangement joins TRBV6-4 to TRBJ1-4; D is uncertain. The germline V gene encodes CDR1 MRHNA and CDR2 SNTAGT. Trimming removed 3 bases at V and 8 bases at J, with 19 bases between. The CDR3 extends over 16 amino acids. The CDR3 region is CASSELAGVGKEKLFF. Written as DNA, the CDR3 is TGTGCCAGCAGTGAACTCGCCGGGGTGGGGAAGGAAAAACTGTTTTTT.

The J gene is TRBJ1-2, the V gene TRBV7-9; no clear D. The CDR3 is 11 amino acids. V gave up 10 bases and J gave up 5 bases, with 11 bases separating them. The germline gives CDR1 SEHNR, CDR2 FQNEAQ (reference sequence). The CDR3 loop is CATRGAYGYTF. The DNA of the CDR3 is TGTGCCACCCGGGGAGCTTATGGCTACACCTTC.

This clonotype was counted only a few times. The chain recombines TRBV5-1 with TRBJ1-1, with D maybe TRBD1 (6 bases). CDR3 size: 16 residues. Germline assignment: CDR1 SGHRS and CDR2 YFSETQ. The ends were cut back, 0 bases at V and 4 bases at J, with 16 bases in the middle. The DNA for the CDR3 is TGCGCCAGCAGCTTGGTAGGGGGTCCCACGGGCACTGAAGCTTTCTTT. It translates to CASSLVGGPTGTEAFF.

In its sample, this clonotype was seen many times. V is TRBV20-1 and J is TRBJ1-5; D not resolved. In germline, CDR1 is DFQATT, CDR2 SNEGSKA (reference sequence). The V gene lost 0 bases and the J gene lost 6 bases, with 12 bases spanning the gap. This CDR3 has 14 amino acids. CDR3 DNA: TGCAGTGCTAGAGAGGGAGAGGGAGGTCAGCCCCAGCATTTT. This gives the protein CSAREGEGGQPQHF.

This clonotype was counted many times. The J gene is TRBJ2-3, the V gene TRBV6-4; tentatively, D is TRBD2 (5 bases). This CDR3 region has 14 residues. The germline gives CDR1 MRHNA, CDR2 SNTAGT. Trimming shortened V by 5 bases and J by 6 bases, and 15 bases separated the two germline ends. The CDR3: CASSREEVSDTQYF. The CDR3 DNA reads TGTGCCAGCAGTCGTGAGGAGGTGTCCGATACGCAGTATTTT.

The chain couples TRBV30 to TRBJ1-1; D possibly corresponds to TRBD1 (6 bases). V lost 2 bases to trimming and J lost 8 bases, with 12 bases between them. The germline V gene encodes CDR1 GTSNPN and CDR2 SVGIG (reference sequence). The CDR3 is 12 amino acids. CDR3 residues: CAWSTGGAEAFF. For the CDR3, the DNA is TGTGCCTGGAGTACTGGGGGCGCCGAAGCTTTCTTT.

This clonotype was seen many times. The chain couples TRBV29-1 to TRBJ2-3; 8 nucleotides line up with TRBD2. The V segment lost 5 bases and the J segment 1 base; nucleotides outside the gene matches: 8. CDR3 length: 15 amino acids. Germline CDR1 and CDR2: SQVTM and ANQGSEA. CDR3 bases: TGCAGCGTTATATTCGTCGGGAGGGGCACAGATACGCAGTATTTT. Its translation is CSVIFVGRGTDTQYF.

In this sample, this clonotype turned up many times. The V and J genes are TRBV7-9 and TRBJ1-1; D not resolved. Germline lookup yields CDR1 SEHNR and CDR2 FQNEAQ (reference sequence). The CDR3 loop spans 14 amino acids. The V end was cut by 8 bases, the J end by 3 bases, with 16 bases between. The CDR3 sequence: CASEFGSSHTEAFF. CDR3 bases: TGTGCCAGCGAATTTGGGTCGTCTCACACTGAAGCTTTCTTT.

The sample holds a few counts of this clonotype. The chain joins TRBV20-1 to TRBJ1-3, with D unresolved. Germline-derived CDR1 and CDR2 are DFQATT and SNEGSKA (reference sequence). The V end was cut by 0 bases, the J end by 4 bases, with 10 bases between. The CDR3 sequence is 14 residues long. The CDR3 nucleotides are TGCAGTGCTAGAGACCACCGCGCCGGAAACACCATATATTTT. It codes for CSARDHRAGNTIYF.

The rearrangement links TRBV30 to TRBJ1-1; D is perhaps TRBD1 (5 bases). Deletions cut 1 base from V and 0 bases from J, with 9 bases between. This CDR3 region has 14 residues. Germline CDR1 reads GTSNPN; CDR2 reads SVGIG (reference sequence). DNA for the CDR3: TGTGCCTGGAGTGGTAAGACAGTGAACACTGAAGCTTTCTTT. Translation gives CAWSGKTVNTEAFF.

This clonotype was found a few times. This rearrangement joins TRBV3-1 to TRBJ1-1, with no clear D. The CDR3 is 16 residues long. Germline CDR1 and CDR2: LGHDT and YNNKEL (reference sequence). V lost 4 bases and J 0 bases, leaving 15 bases between the germline ends. The CDR3: CASSPAWSQMNTEAFF. The CDR3 bases are TGTGCCAGCAGCCCCGCGTGGAGCCAAATGAACACTGAAGCTTTCTTT.

V and J are TRBV25-1 and TRBJ1-5, with unresolved D. The length of the CDR3 is 15 residues. Trimming left V 3 bases short and J 0 bases short, with 9 bases between. CDR1 is MGHDK and CDR2 is SYGVNS in the germline V gene. CDR3 sequence: CASSDSDYSNQPQHF. DNA of the CDR3: TGTGCCAGCAGTGATTCTGACTATAGCAATCAGCCCCAGCATTTT.

This clonotype was observed a handful of times. The V and J genes are TRBV5-1 and TRBJ1-3; D is unresolved. From germline, CDR1 is SGHRS and CDR2 YFSETQ. This CDR3 contains 15 residues. With 0 bases removed from V and 3 bases from J, the gap between germline ends came to 10 bases. The CDR3 DNA reads as TGCGCCAGCAGCTTGGTTCCGTTGGGTGGAAACACCATATATTTT. This codes for CASSLVPLGGNTIYF.

This clonotype was seen ten or more times. The chain recombines TRBV6-5 with TRBJ2-3; D perhaps matches TRBD2 (5 bases). The CDR3 has 15 residues. The V and J ends lost 6 bases and 1 base respectively, with 14 bases between them. The germline gives CDR1 MNHEY, CDR2 SVGAGI. CDR3 amino acids: CASRDPGFRTDTQYF. The CDR3 DNA reads as TGTGCCAGCAGGGATCCGGGATTCCGCACAGATACGCAGTATTTT.

This clonotype was detected many times. The chain employs TRBV7-9 and TRBJ2-7; D possibly corresponds to TRBD2 (6 bases). CDR1 is SEHNR and CDR2 is FQNEAQ in the germline V gene (reference sequence). This CDR3 is 15 amino acids long. The ends were cut back, 3 bases at V and 0 bases at J, with 12 bases in the middle. The CDR3 region has the DNA TGTGCCAGCAGCTTGGGGACGGGGGTCTCCTACGAGCAGTACTTC. This sequence encodes CASSLGTGVSYEQYF.

This clonotype was seen only a few times. CDR3 amino acids: CASLGPQHQPQHF. CDR3 coding DNA: TGTGCAAGTCTGGGCCCGCAACATCAGCCCCAGCATTTT. The rearrangement uses TRBV6-1 and TRBJ1-5, with D uncertain. The CDR3 totals 13 residues. Germline-derived CDR1 and CDR2 are MNHNS and SASEGT.